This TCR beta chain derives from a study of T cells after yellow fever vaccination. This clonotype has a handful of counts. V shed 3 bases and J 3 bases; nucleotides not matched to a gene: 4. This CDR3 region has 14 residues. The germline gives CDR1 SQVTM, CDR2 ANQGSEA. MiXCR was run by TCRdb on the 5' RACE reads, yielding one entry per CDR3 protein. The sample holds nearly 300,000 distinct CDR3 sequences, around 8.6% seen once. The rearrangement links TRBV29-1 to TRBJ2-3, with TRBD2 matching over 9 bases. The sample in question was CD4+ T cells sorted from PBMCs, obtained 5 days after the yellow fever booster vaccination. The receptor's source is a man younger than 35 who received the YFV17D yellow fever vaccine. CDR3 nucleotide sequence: TGCAGCGTTGAGGGTAGCGGGGGAACAGATACGCAGTATTTT. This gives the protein CSVEGSGGTDTQYF.